Sequencing of this TCR beta chain was carried out in a study of blood T cell repertoires in COVID-19. In the study overall: Samples taken during acute and convalescent COVID-19 were collected in the United States, Italy and Spain. From T cells, B-cell-depleted T cells, or PBMCs came the material, which was cDNA or gDNA.

This CDR3 has 15 residues. Trimming removed 3 bases from V and 3 bases from J; junction bases left unmatched: 8. CDR1 is MGHRA, CDR2 YSYEKL, per germline. This clone was seen just once. Authors' methods: Estimated nucleated cell counts came from reference gene primer amplification. Clones were sequenced by immunoSEQ multiplex PCR, and TCRdb holds only the in-frame ones, with some missing. From that table come the V and J calls and clone size; the DNA was used to work out D and trimming. The sample has tens of thousands of clones, approximately 80% seen once. What was sequenced was peripheral blood. The receptor's source is a woman of 80 years or more with acute or convalescent COVID-19. The chain links TRBV4-1 to TRBJ2-7; 7 nucleotides align to TRBD2. CDR3 loop: CASSHTFRDYYEQYF. The CDR3 DNA sequence: TGCGCCAGCAGCCATACCTTCCGGGACTACTACGAGCAGTACTTC.